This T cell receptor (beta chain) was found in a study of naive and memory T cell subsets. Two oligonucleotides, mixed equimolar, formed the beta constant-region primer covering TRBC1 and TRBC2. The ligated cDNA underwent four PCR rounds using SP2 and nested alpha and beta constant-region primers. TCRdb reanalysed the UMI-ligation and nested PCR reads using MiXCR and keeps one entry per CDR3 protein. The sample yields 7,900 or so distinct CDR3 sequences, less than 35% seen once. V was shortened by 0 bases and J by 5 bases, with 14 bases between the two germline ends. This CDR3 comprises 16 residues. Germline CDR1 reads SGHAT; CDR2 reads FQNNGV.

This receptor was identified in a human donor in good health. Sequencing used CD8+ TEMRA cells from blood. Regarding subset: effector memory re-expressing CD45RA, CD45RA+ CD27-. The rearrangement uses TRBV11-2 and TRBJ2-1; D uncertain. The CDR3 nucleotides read TGTGCCAGCAGCTTAGAACTGCCGCCTATCAACAATGAGCAGTTCTTC. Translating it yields CASSLELPPINNEQFF.